This passage covers 27 T cell receptor beta chains from one sample sequenced in a study of control samples from healthy donors and cancer patients. Assay: immunoSEQ multiplex PCR; the TCRdb copy retains only in-frame clones and omits some. Of 100,000 to 150,000 clones detected, 80% to 90% appear once; the ten largest clones hold 9% to 14%. Sequenced input: blood. These receptors originate from a man younger than 45 in good health.

This clone was counted between two and nine times. V is TRBV25-1 and J is TRBJ1-3, with TRBD1 matching over 8 bases. Per the germline V gene, CDR1 is MGHDK and CDR2 is SYGVNS. The V segment lost 4 bases and the J segment 4 bases; nucleotides outside the gene matches: 6. The CDR3 runs to 15 residues. The CDR3 loop is CASSGGDRHGNTIYF. In DNA, the CDR3 is TGTGCCAGCAGTGGGGGGGACAGGCACGGAAACACCATATATTTT. The full variable domain, rest sourced from reference TRBV25-1 and TRBJ1-3, is EADIYQTPRYLVIGTGKKITLECSQTMGHDKMYWYQQDPGMELHLIHYSYGVNSTEKGDLSSESTVSRIRTEHFPLTLESARPSHTSQYLCASSGGDRHGNTIYFGEGSWLTVV.

This rearrangement joins TRBV19 to TRBJ1-4; D is uncertain. Germline-derived CDR1 and CDR2 are LNHDA and SQIVND (reference sequence). V dropped 2 bases and J dropped 3 bases, with 19 bases sitting between them. The CDR3 runs 18 residues. Here the CDR3 reads CASSIFAQRNVANEKLFF. The CDR3 nucleotides are TGTGCCAGTAGTATATTCGCACAGAGAAACGTAGCTAATGAAAAACTGTTTTTT.

This chain links TRBV7-2 with TRBJ2-1; 7 bases are a match to TRBD1. The CDR3 runs 13 residues. V was pared by 4 bases and J by 5 bases, with 2 bases of the junction left unmatched. Per germline, CDR1 SGHTA and CDR2 FQGNSA. The CDR3 loop is CASSSDRNNEQFF. The CDR3 bases are TGTGCCAGCAGCTCGGACAGGAACAATGAGCAGTTCTTC. Filled out from reference TRBV7-2 and TRBJ2-1, the complete variable domain reads GAGVSQSPSNKVTEKGKDVELRCDPISGHTALYWYRQSLGQGLEFLIYFQGNSAPDKSGLPSDRFSAERTGGSVSTLTIQRTQQEDSAVYLCASSSDRNNEQFFGPGTRLTVL.

This clone was seen only a few times. The J gene is TRBJ2-6, the V gene TRBV19; possible D gene TRBD2, 5 bases. The germline V and J ends were trimmed by 6 bases and 0 bases, with 9 bases remaining between them. The CDR3 contains 15 residues. CDR1 is LNHDA and CDR2 is SQIVND in the germline V gene (reference sequence). The CDR3 DNA reads as TGTGCCAGTAGCTCGGGATTCTCTGGGGCCAACGTCCTGACTTTC. As protein: CASSSGFSGANVLTF.

The chain couples TRBV5-8 to TRBJ2-3, with 8 bases identical to TRBD2. V was clipped by 0 bases and J by 3 bases; unmatched bases: 6. The CDR3 runs 16 residues. Germline CDR1 and CDR2: SGHTS and YDEGEE. CDR3 protein: CASSLVGGAGTDTQYF. The CDR3 DNA sequence: TGTGCCAGCAGCTTGGTCGGGGGGGCCGGAACAGATACGCAGTATTTT.

The V gene is TRBV25-1, the J gene TRBJ1-6, with TRBD1 matching over 7 bases. Trimming removed 4 bases from V and 5 bases from J; junction bases left unmatched: 5. This CDR3 region has 15 residues. Germline assignment: CDR1 MGHDK and CDR2 SYGVNS. This CDR3 is CASSGGTDNNSPLHF. The CDR3 coding sequence is TGTGCCAGCAGTGGGGGGACAGATAATAATTCACCCCTCCACTTT.

This clone came up once. The chain links TRBV5-1 to TRBJ1-4; 7 positions match TRBD1. This CDR3 is 20 amino acids long. V dropped 2 bases and J dropped 0; count of bases not matched to a gene: 16. Germline values: CDR1 SGHRS, CDR2 YFSETQ. CDR3 nucleotide sequence: TGCGCCAGCAGCTTATCAGTCACTTCCGGGACAGATGCAACTAATGAAAAACTGTTTTTT. Protein sequence: CASSLSVTSGTDATNEKLFF.

The chain recombines TRBV2 with TRBJ2-2; 9 bases agree with TRBD2. Looked up from germline, CDR1 is SNHLY and CDR2 is FYNNEI. Trimming removed 3 bases from V and 6 bases from J; junction bases left unmatched: 5. The CDR3 covers 15 residues. The CDR3 DNA is TGTGCCAGCAGTGAGGCTGGCGGGGGGGCCGGGGAGCTGTTTTTT. This encodes CASSEAGGGAGELFF.

CDR3 nucleotide sequence: TGTGCCAGTAGATTGACAGGGGACTATGGCTACACCTTC. It is translated as CASRLTGDYGYTF. This chain joins TRBV19 and TRBJ1-2; TRBD1 matches at 8 bases. Looked up from germline, CDR1 is LNHDA and CDR2 is SQIVND (reference sequence). This CDR3 contains 13 residues. Unmatched junction bases numbered 3, after V lost 6 bases and J lost 3 bases.

The chain couples TRBV29-1 to TRBJ2-1, with D unresolved. V was cut by 2 bases and J by 0 bases, with 8 bases left in between. The CDR3 extends over 14 amino acids. Per the germline V gene, CDR1 is SQVTM and CDR2 is ANQGSEA. The CDR3 coding sequence is TGCAGCGTTGAACCCGCTCCCTCCTACAATGAGCAGTTCTTC. Its translation: CSVEPAPSYNEQFF.

This clone was found many times. The gene calls are TRBV30 and TRBJ1-6; 8 nucleotides align to TRBD1. CDR3 size: 16 residues. The trim removed 6 bases at V and 0 bases at J, leaving 7 bases unmatched. CDR1 is GTSNPN, CDR2 SVGIG, per germline (reference sequence). CDR3 bases: TGTGCCTGCTACCGACAGGGGAGCTCCTATAATTCACCCCTCCACTTT. Translated: CACYRQGSSYNSPLHF.

This clone was recorded once. This chain links TRBV12-5 with TRBJ1-1, with D possibly being TRBD1 (5 bases). This CDR3 has 13 residues. V lost 2 bases to trimming and J lost 7 bases, with 11 bases between them. Germline assignment: CDR1 LGHNT and CDR2 FRNRAP. The DNA for the CDR3 is TGTGCTAGTGGTTTGTGGGGACGGTATGAAGCTTTCTTT. Protein: CASGLWGRYEAFF. Complete variable domain (other parts from reference TRBV12-5 and TRBJ1-1): DARVTQTPRHKVTEMGQEVTMRCQPILGHNTVFWYRQTMMQGLELLAYFRNRAPLDDSGMPKDRFSAEMPDATLATLKIQPSEPRDSAVYFCASGLWGRYEAFFGQGTRLTVV.

CDR3 region: CASSQSGGPYSSYEQYF. For the CDR3, the DNA is TGTGCCAGCAGCCAAAGCGGGGGGCCTTATAGCTCCTACGAGCAGTACTTC. The chain carries TRBV14 and TRBJ2-7, with 9 positions matching TRBD2. Germline V gives CDR1 SGHDN, CDR2 FVKESK. The CDR3 contains 17 residues. V lost 2 bases and J lost 0; bases outside the gene matches: 8.

The chain recombines TRBV5-1 with TRBJ1-4, with 9 bases identical to TRBD1. Germline values: CDR1 SGHRS, CDR2 YFSETQ. Trimming removed 2 bases from V and 4 bases from J; junction bases left unmatched: 3. This CDR3 spans 15 amino acids. DNA of the CDR3: TGCGCCAGCAGCTTAGAGGGACAGGGTAATGAAAAACTGTTTTTT. Amino acids: CASSLEGQGNEKLFF. The complete variable domain, with remaining parts taken from reference TRBV5-1 and TRBJ1-4, reads KAGVTQTPRYLIKTRGQQVTLSCSPISGHRSVSWYQQTPGQGLQFLFEYFSETQRNKGNFPGRFSGRQFSNSRSEMNVSTLELGDSALYLCASSLEGQGNEKLFFGSGTQLSVL.

The rearrangement joins TRBV10-3 to TRBJ1-4; TRBD1 is a possible D gene (5 bases). This CDR3 region has 14 residues. Trimming pared 4 bases from V and 8 bases from J, leaving 14 bases between. CDR1 ENHRY and CDR2 SYGVKD come from the germline V gene. In DNA form, the CDR3 reads TGTGCCATCAGTGGCGGGGCTCAGGAGGAAAAACTGTTTTTT. It translates to CAISGGAQEEKLFF.

This clone was recorded once. The V and J genes are TRBV14 and TRBJ1-2; D call uncertain. The V gene lost 1 base and the J gene lost 2 bases, with 8 bases spanning the gap. The CDR3 spans 14 residues. In germline, CDR1 is SGHDN, CDR2 FVKESK. The CDR3 sequence is CASSQVGDNYGYTF. DNA for the CDR3: TGTGCCAGCAGCCAAGTCGGAGACAACTATGGCTACACCTTC. Full variable domain (outside the CDR3, taken from reference TRBV14 and TRBJ1-2): EAGVTQFPSHSVIEKGQTVTLRCDPISGHDNLYWYRRVMGKEIKFLLHFVKESKQDESGMPNNRFLAERTGGTYSTLKVQPAELEDSGVYFCASSQVGDNYGYTFGSGTRLTVV.

To note about this clone: The sample contains more than one DNA sequence encoding this CDR3. The chain carries TRBV24-1 and TRBJ2-5; TRBD2 might be the D (5 bases). V was cut by 3 bases and J by 5 bases, with 12 bases left in between. The CDR3 loop spans 14 amino acids. Germline V gene lookup returns CDR1 KGHDR and CDR2 SFDVKD. The CDR3: CATSDTRGGETQYF. CDR3 in DNA: TGTGCCACCAGTGATACCCGGGGTGGGGAGACCCAGTACTTC.

The CDR3 coding sequence is TGTGCCAGCAGCGTATACTCACAGGGGCCCTACAATGAGCAGTTCTTC. Its protein is CASSVYSQGPYNEQFF. The chain employs TRBV13 and TRBJ2-1; 7 bases agree with TRBD1. The CDR3 spans 16 residues. The trim removed 5 bases at V and 2 bases at J, leaving 9 bases unmatched. In germline, CDR1 is PRHDT, CDR2 FYEKMQ (reference sequence).

The chain combines TRBV12-5 with TRBJ1-2, with D maybe TRBD1 (5 bases). Germline CDR1 reads LGHNT; CDR2 reads FRNRAP. V lost 0 bases to trimming and J lost 8 bases, with 16 bases between them. The CDR3 is 15 amino acids. The CDR3 here is CASGLVPLGPGGYTF. The DNA of the CDR3 is TGTGCTAGTGGTTTGGTACCTCTGGGACCGGGGGGCTACACCTTC.

This clone came up once. The CDR3 sequence: CSVRRLQETQYF. DNA of the CDR3: TGCAGCGTACGACGGCTTCAAGAGACCCAGTACTTC. The chain recombines TRBV29-1 with TRBJ2-5; the D is unclear. Trimming removed 6 bases from V and 2 bases from J, with 10 bases in between. This CDR3 spans 12 amino acids. Germline values: CDR1 SQVTM, CDR2 ANQGSEA.

V usage is TRBV3-1 (or the pseudogene TRBV3-2) and J usage is TRBJ1-5; D is ambiguous. Germline CDR1 LGHDT, CDR2 YNNKEL (reference sequence). V was cut by 3 bases and J by 0 bases, with 9 bases left in between. This CDR3 contains 15 residues. This chain's CDR3 is CASSQTPDSNQPQHF. CDR3 sequence (DNA): TGTGCCAGCAGCCAGACCCCCGATAGCAATCAGCCCCAGCATTTT.

The V gene is TRBV10-2, the J gene TRBJ2-3; D is uncertain. This CDR3 is 15 amino acids long. V was trimmed by 2 bases and J by 0 bases, leaving 9 bases between them. Germline lookup yields CDR1 WSHSY and CDR2 SAAADI. Here the CDR3 reads CASSEIGASTDTQYF. Here the CDR3 DNA reads TGCGCCAGCAGTGAGATTGGAGCTAGCACAGATACGCAGTATTTT.

The J gene is TRBJ1-1, the V gene TRBV14, with 7 bases aligning to TRBD1. The CDR3 contains 18 residues. V shed 0 bases and J 1 base; nucleotides not matched to a gene: 11. Germline V gives CDR1 SGHDN, CDR2 FVKESK. The CDR3 is CASSQEPGGVGQNTEAFF. The DNA for the CDR3 is TGTGCCAGCAGCCAAGAGCCAGGGGGGGTGGGCCAGAACACTGAAGCTTTCTTT.

To note about this clone: This sample also contains other DNA sequences that code for the same CDR3. The chain recombines TRBV30 with TRBJ1-3; weak D call: TRBD1 (6 bases). The V end was cut by 5 bases, the J end by 0 bases, with 8 bases between. This CDR3 is built from 13 residues. CDR1 GTSNPN and CDR2 SVGIG come from the germline V gene (reference sequence). Here the CDR3 DNA reads TGTGCCTGGTCGACAGGCTCTGGAAACACCATATATTTT. This gives the protein CAWSTGSGNTIYF.

CDR3 in amino acids: CASTTGRRDTGELFF. For the CDR3, the DNA is TGTGCCAGCACCACAGGGCGCCGGGACACCGGGGAGCTGTTTTTT. The chain couples TRBV9 to TRBJ2-2; TRBD1 might be the D (6 bases). In germline, CDR1 is SGDLS, CDR2 YYNGEE. The CDR3 totals 15 residues. Trimming cost V 6 bases and J 3 bases, with 15 bases left between them.

The rearrangement links TRBV10-3 to TRBJ1-1, with 9 bases aligning to TRBD1. This CDR3 is 14 amino acids long. The J segment lost 5 bases and the V segment lost 6 bases, leaving 7 bases of the junction unmatched. Germline V gene lookup returns CDR1 ENHRY and CDR2 SYGVKD. CDR3: CAIRGDRDTTEAFF. The DNA for the CDR3 is TGTGCCATCAGGGGGGACAGGGATACAACTGAAGCTTTCTTT.

DNA for the CDR3: TGTGCCAGCAGCTGGGGACAGTTACTTAACTATGGCTACACCTTC. Translating gives CASSWGQLLNYGYTF. The rearrangement links TRBV11-2 to TRBJ1-2, with 7 bases matching TRBD1. V trimming: 4 bases; J trimming: 1 base; junction bases outside the gene matches: 6. The CDR3 has 15 amino acids. The germline V gene encodes CDR1 SGHAT and CDR2 FQNNGV.